These T cell receptor beta chains were read from a single sample in a study of blood T cell repertoires in COVID-19. Profiling relied on immunoSEQ multiplex PCR, and the TCRdb table lists in-frame clones only, not all of them. The sample comprises roughly 140,000 clones, approximately 86% of which are singletons, and 6.2% rests with the top ten. Sample: PBMCs or T cells enriched from blood (not recorded which). The source is a woman between 35 and 50 years old who had recovered from COVID-19. The CDR3 runs from the conserved cysteine through the conserved F or W. D genes are given only for firm matches. Some rows have no size entry. The others give once, few or many, or a class for an expanded clone.

d_gene,j_gene,v_gene,abundance,CDR3aa,CDR3nt
-,TRBJ1-1,TRBV29-1,-,CSVNRESNTEAFF,TGCAGCGTCAACCGAGAGAGTAACACTGAAGCTTTCTTT
-,TRBJ1-5,TRBV19,-,CASHQVGVLSNQPQHF,TGTGCCAGTCACCAGGTCGGGGTACTTAGCAATCAGCCCCAGCATTTT
-,TRBJ1-2,TRBV5-1,-,CASSSSGDGYTF,TGCGCCAGCAGCTCCTCAGGGGATGGCTACACCTTC
TRBD2,TRBJ2-2,TRBV5-1,-,CATTTSWNTGELFF,TGCGCCACGACGACTAGCTGGAACACCGGGGAGCTGTTTTTT
TRBD2,TRBJ2-2,TRBV5-1,-,CASSLASGTGTGELFF,TGCGCCAGCAGCTTGGCTAGCGGGACCGGTACCGGGGAGCTGTTTTTT
-,TRBJ1-2,TRBV27,-,CASSLGAGRDYGYTF,TGTGCCAGCAGTCTGGGCGCCGGGAGGGACTATGGCTACACCTTC
-,TRBJ1-1,TRBV5-6,-,CASSSQGSLTEAFF,TGTGCCAGCAGCTCTCAGGGATCACTTACTGAAGCTTTCTTT
-,TRBJ1-6,TRBV11-2,-,CASRKTGLSYNSPLHF,TGTGCCAGCAGGAAAACAGGGCTCTCCTATAATTCACCCCTCCACTTT
-,TRBJ1-1,TRBV19,-,CASTTPGNTEAFF,TGTGCCAGTACCACCCCAGGGAACACTGAAGCTTTCTTT
TRBD2,TRBJ2-1,TRBV3-1/TRBV3-2,-,CASSQDLGLVSNEQFF,TGTGCCAGCAGCCAAGACCTCGGACTAGTCTCTAATGAGCAGTTCTTC
-,TRBJ2-5,TRBV30,-,CAWSLRQTIETQYF,TGTGCCTGGAGTCTACGACAGACAATAGAGACCCAGTACTTC
TRBD1,TRBJ2-7,TRBV11-3,-,CASSRGTGTESSYEQYF,TGTGCCAGCAGCCGAGGAACCGGGACAGAGAGCTCCTACGAGCAGTACTTC
-,TRBJ1-1,TRBV4-2,-,CASSQVVRGRNTEAFF,TGTGCCAGCAGCCAAGTTGTCAGGGGACGGAACACTGAAGCTTTCTTT
TRBD2,TRBJ2-7,TRBV5-4,-,CASSLDGGGTSYEQYF,TGTGCCAGCAGCTTGGACGGCGGGGGGACGTCCTACGAGCAGTACTTC
-,TRBJ1-1,TRBV20-1,-,CSASSQGTEAFF,TGCAGTGCTAGTTCCCAGGGCACTGAAGCTTTCTTT
-,TRBJ1-2,TRBV29-1,-,CSVGGYTF,TGCAGCGTTGGAGGGTACACCTTC
TRBD2,TRBJ2-4,TRBV6-5,-,CASSLGGGKNIQYF,TGTGCCAGCAGTCTGGGGGGGGGCAAAAACATTCAGTACTTC
TRBD1,TRBJ2-7,TRBV7-9,-,CASSQTRDRSPYEQYF,TGTGCCAGCAGCCAGACCCGGGACAGATCTCCGTACGAGCAGTACTTC
-,TRBJ1-1,TRBV4-2,-,CASSQGSTEAFF,TGTGCCAGCAGCCAGGGGAGCACTGAAGCTTTCTTT
-,TRBJ2-7,TRBV11-3,-,CASSPGTTGSYEQYF,TGTGCCAGCAGCCCTGGGACAACGGGCTCCTACGAGCAGTACTTC
-,TRBJ1-1,TRBV2,-,CASSEGLGRSRPEAFF,TGTGCCAGCAGTGAAGGGTTGGGCAGATCAAGGCCTGAAGCTTTCTTT
-,TRBJ2-2,TRBV10-3,-,CAVRTKSNTGELFF,TGTGCCGTCCGGACTAAATCGAACACCGGGGAGCTGTTTTTT
TRBD2,TRBJ2-3,TRBV3-1/TRBV3-2,-,CASSQDGLAGATLSDTQYF,TGTGCCAGCAGCCAAGATGGCCTAGCGGGAGCAACTCTCTCAGATACGCAGTATTTT
-,TRBJ1-2,TRBV30,-,CAWSEMATNRKNYGYTF,TGTGCCTGGAGCGAAATGGCGACCAACAGGAAGAACTATGGCTACACCTTC
TRBD2,TRBJ2-7,TRBV6-4,-,CASSDSWGRTRARYEQYF,TGTGCCAGCAGTGACTCTTGGGGCAGGACTAGAGCCCGCTACGAGCAGTACTTC
-,TRBJ2-7,TRBV6-5,few,CASGWAGAFEQYF,TGTGCCAGCGGTTGGGCGGGGGCCTTCGAGCAGTACTTC
-,TRBJ1-1,TRBV19,-,CASSPDSPYTEAFF,TGTGCCAGTAGTCCAGACAGCCCCTACACTGAAGCTTTCTTT
TRBD1,TRBJ2-7,TRBV5-1,once,CASSLRTGATYEQYF,TGCGCCAGCAGCTTAAGGACAGGGGCGACCTACGAGCAGTACTTC
TRBD1,TRBJ2-7,TRBV4-1,-,CASSLRGQGLTEQYF,TGCGCCAGCAGCCTCCGGGGACAGGGTTTGACCGAGCAGTACTTC
TRBD1,TRBJ2-7,TRBV2,-,CASISRQGAYEQYF,TGTGCCAGCATATCTCGACAGGGAGCCTACGAGCAGTACTTC
-,TRBJ2-5,TRBV3-1/TRBV3-2,-,CASSQQRDQETQYF,TGTGCCAGCAGCCAACAGCGGGACCAAGAGACCCAGTACTTC
TRBD2,TRBJ2-1,TRBV7-3,-,CASSGGDFGSEQFF,TGTGCCAGCAGCGGGGGGGACTTCGGGTCTGAGCAGTTCTTC
TRBD1,TRBJ2-6,TRBV19,-,CASRERDRVSSGANVLTF,TGTGCCAGTAGGGAACGGGACAGAGTTTCCTCTGGGGCCAACGTCCTGACTTTC
-,TRBJ1-2,TRBV5-6,once,CASSATRNYGYTF,TGTGCCAGCAGCGCCACAAGAAACTATGGCTACACCTTC
-,TRBJ1-2,TRBV19,once,CASTPGQNYGYTF,TGTGCCAGTACCCCCGGACAGAACTATGGCTACACCTTC
-,TRBJ1-1,TRBV30,-,CAWTHTGTLAGPMNTEAFF,TGTGCCTGGACCCACACCGGGACCCTAGCGGGTCCGATGAACACTGAAGCTTTCTTT
-,TRBJ2-7,TRBV4-1,-,CASSLAGEQYF,TGCGCCAGCAGCCTTGCCGGCGAGCAGTACTTC